The clone carrying this T cell receptor beta chain has more than one count but fewer than ten. Measured with immunoSEQ multiplex PCR; TCRdb has only the in-frame clones, and not every one. The table records under 150,000 clones, more than 80% of them present only once. This entry belongs to a study of blood T cell repertoires in COVID-19. V trimming: 7 bases; J trimming: 2 bases; junction bases outside the gene matches: 5. The germline gives CDR1 SNHLY, CDR2 FYNNEI. The CDR3 sequence is 13 residues long. The Seattle site enrolled patients during active infection and followed them longitudinally. The V call is TRBV2, the J call TRBJ2-7, with TRBD2 matching 7 bases. The sequence was collected from a woman aged 55-69 years with COVID-19, enrolled during active disease. Sequencing used peripheral blood. DNA of the CDR3: TGTGCCAGCAAGGCGGGGGTTACCTACGAGCAGTACTTC. Translated: CASKAGVTYEQYF.